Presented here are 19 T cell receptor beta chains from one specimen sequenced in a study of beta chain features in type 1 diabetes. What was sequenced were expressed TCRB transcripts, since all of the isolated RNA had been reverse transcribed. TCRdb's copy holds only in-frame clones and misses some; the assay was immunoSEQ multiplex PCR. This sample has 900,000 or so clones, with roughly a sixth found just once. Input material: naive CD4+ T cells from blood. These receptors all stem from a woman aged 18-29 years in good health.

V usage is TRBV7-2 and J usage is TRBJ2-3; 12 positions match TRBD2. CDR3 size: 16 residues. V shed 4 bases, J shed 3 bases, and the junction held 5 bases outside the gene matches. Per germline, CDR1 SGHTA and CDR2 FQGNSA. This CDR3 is CASSSRTSGDTDTQYF. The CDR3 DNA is TGTGCCAGCAGCTCCCGGACTAGCGGGGATACAGATACGCAGTATTTT. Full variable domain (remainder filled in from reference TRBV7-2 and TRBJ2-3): GAGVSQSPSNKVTEKGKDVELRCDPISGHTALYWYRQSLGQGLEFLIYFQGNSAPDKSGLPSDRFSAERTGGSVSTLTIQRTQQEDSAVYLCASSSRTSGDTDTQYFGPGTRLTVL.

In nucleotides, the CDR3 is TGTGCCAGCAGCAGCGACAGGGTCCCCTACGAGCAGTACTTC. Its translation is CASSSDRVPYEQYF. This rearrangement joins TRBV6-5 to TRBJ2-7, with 7 bases aligning to TRBD1. Per the germline V gene, CDR1 is MNHEY and CDR2 is SVGAGI. The CDR3 has 14 amino acids. V shed 6 bases, J shed 2 bases, and the junction held 7 bases outside the gene matches.

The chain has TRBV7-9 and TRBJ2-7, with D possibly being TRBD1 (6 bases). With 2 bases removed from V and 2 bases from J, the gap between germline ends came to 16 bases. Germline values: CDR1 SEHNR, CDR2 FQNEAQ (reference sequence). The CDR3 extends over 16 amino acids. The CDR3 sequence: CASSLHRPGETYEQYF. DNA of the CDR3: TGTGCCAGCAGCTTACACCGGCCAGGGGAGACCTACGAGCAGTACTTC.

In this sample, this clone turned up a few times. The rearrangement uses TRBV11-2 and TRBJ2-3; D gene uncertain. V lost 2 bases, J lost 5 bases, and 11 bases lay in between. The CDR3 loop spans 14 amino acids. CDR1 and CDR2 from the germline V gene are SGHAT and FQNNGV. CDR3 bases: TGTGCCAGCAGCTTATTACCTGGGGAAGATACGCAGTATTTT. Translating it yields CASSLLPGEDTQYF.

CDR3 nucleotide sequence: TGTGCCAGCAGTCCTAAGTATTCTAACTATGGCTACACCTTC. It encodes CASSPKYSNYGYTF. The chain employs TRBV2 and TRBJ1-2; D ambiguous. Germline-derived CDR1 and CDR2 are SNHLY and FYNNEI. This CDR3 comprises 14 residues. Trimming removed 5 bases from V and 0 bases from J, with 10 bases in between.

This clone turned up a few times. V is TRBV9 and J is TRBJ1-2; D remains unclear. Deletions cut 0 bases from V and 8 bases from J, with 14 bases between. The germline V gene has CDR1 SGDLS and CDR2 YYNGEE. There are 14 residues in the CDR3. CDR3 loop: CASSVDLGMDGYTF. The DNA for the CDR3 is TGTGCCAGCAGCGTAGATCTGGGGATGGACGGCTACACCTTC.

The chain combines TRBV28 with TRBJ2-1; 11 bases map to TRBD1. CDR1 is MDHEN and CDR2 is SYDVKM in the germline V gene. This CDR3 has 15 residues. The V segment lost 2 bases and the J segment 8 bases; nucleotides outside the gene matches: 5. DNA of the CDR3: TGTGCCAGCAGTTTAGGAGGACAGGGGGCGGATGAGCAGTTCTTC. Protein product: CASSLGGQGADEQFF.

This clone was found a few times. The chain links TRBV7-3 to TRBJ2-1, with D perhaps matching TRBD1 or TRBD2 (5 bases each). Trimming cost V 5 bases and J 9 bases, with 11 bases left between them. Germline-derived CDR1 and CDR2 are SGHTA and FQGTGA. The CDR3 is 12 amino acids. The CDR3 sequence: CASSPGAPEQFF. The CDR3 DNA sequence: TGTGCCAGCAGCCCCGGGGCCCCTGAGCAGTTCTTC.

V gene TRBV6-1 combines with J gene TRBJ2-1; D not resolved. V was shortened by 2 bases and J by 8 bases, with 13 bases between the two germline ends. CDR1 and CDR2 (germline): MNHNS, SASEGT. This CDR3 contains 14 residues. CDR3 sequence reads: CASSELFRVYEQFF. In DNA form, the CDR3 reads TGTGCCAGCAGTGAACTGTTCCGGGTTTATGAGCAGTTCTTC.

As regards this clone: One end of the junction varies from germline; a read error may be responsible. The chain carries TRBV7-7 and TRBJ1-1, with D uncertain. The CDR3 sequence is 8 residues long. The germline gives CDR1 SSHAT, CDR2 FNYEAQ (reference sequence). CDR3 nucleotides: TGTGCTAGCAGCTTCAGGTCTTGG. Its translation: CASSFRSW.

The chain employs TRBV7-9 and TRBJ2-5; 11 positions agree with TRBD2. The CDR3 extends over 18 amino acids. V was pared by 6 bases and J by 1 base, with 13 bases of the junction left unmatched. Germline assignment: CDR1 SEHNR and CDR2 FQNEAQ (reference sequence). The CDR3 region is CASRIVPHSGRAQETQYF. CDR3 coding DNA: TGTGCCAGCAGGATAGTCCCCCATAGCGGGAGGGCCCAAGAGACCCAGTACTTC.

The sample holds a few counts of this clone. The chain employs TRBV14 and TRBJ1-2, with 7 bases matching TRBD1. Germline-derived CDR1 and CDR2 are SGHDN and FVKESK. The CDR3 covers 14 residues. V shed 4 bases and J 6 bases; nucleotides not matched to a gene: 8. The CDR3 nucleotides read TGTGCCAGCAGCCTCCTCCGGGACAGCGATGGCTACACCTTC. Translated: CASSLLRDSDGYTF.

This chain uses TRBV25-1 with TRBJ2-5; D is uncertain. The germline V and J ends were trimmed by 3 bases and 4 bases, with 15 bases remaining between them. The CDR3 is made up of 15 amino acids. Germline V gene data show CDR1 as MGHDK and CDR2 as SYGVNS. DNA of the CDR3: TGTGCCAGCAGTGATCCAACTCACTTATCAGAGACCCAGTACTTC. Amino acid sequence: CASSDPTHLSETQYF.

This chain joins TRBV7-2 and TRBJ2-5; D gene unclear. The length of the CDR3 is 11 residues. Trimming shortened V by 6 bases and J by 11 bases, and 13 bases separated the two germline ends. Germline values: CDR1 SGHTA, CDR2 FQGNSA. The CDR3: CASSSAQPQYF. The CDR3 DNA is TGTGCCAGCAGTTCAGCGCAGCCTCAGTACTTC.

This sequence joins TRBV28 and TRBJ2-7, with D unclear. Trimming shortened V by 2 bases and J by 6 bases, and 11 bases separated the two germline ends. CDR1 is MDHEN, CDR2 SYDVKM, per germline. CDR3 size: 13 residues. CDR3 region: CASSLGVLSEQYF. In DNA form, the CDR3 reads TGTGCCAGCAGTTTAGGCGTGCTTAGCGAGCAGTACTTC.

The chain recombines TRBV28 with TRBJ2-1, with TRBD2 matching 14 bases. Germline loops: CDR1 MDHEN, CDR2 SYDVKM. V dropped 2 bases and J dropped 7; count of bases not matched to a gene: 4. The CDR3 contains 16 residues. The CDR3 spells CASSLGTSGSWNEQFF. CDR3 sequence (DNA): TGTGCCAGCAGTTTAGGGACTAGCGGGAGTTGGAATGAGCAGTTCTTC.

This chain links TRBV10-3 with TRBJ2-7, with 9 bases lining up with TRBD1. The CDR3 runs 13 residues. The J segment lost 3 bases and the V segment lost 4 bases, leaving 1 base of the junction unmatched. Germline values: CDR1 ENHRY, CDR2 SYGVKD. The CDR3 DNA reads TGTGCCATCAGTGCGGGACAGGGCTACGAGCAGTACTTC. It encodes CAISAGQGYEQYF.

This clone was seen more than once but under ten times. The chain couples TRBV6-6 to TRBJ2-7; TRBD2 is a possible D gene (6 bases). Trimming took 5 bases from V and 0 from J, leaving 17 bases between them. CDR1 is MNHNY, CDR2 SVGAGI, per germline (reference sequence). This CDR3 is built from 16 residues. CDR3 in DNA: TGTGCCAGCAGTCCCGGTGCAGGAGCGGGCTCCTACGAGCAGTACTTC. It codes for CASSPGAGAGSYEQYF.

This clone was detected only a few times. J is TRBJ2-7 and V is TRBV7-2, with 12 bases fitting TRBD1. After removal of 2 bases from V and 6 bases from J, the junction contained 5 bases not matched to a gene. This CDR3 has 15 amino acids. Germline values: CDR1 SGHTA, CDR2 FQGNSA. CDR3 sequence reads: CASSLTGTGGAEQYF. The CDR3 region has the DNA TGTGCCAGCAGCTTAACCGGGACAGGGGGCGCCGAGCAGTACTTC.